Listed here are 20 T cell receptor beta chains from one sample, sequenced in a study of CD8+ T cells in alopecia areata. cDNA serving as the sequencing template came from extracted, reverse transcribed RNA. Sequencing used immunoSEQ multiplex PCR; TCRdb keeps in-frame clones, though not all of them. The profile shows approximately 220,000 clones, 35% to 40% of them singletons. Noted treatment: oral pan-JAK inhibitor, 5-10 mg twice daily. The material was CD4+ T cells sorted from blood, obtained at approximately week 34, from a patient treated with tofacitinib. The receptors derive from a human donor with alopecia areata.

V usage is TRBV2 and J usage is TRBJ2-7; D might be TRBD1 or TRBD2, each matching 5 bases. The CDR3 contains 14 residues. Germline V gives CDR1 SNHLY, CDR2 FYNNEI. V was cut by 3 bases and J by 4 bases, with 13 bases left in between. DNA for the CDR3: TGTGCCAGCAGTGACGGGGCAGGGACGTACGAGCAGTACTTC. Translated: CASSDGAGTYEQYF.

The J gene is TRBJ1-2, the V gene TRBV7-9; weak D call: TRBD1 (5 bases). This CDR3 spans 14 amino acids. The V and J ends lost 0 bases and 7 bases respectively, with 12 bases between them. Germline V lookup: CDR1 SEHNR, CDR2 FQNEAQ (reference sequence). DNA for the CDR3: TGTGCCAGCAGCTTAGCAGTAGGGGACCTTGGCTACACCTTC. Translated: CASSLAVGDLGYTF.

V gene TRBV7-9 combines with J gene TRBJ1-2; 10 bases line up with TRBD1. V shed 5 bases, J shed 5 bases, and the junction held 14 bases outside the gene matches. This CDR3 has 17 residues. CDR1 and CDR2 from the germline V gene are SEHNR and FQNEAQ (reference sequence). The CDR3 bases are TGTGCCAGCAGCATCGCCCGGGACAGGGGAGGGAAGTATGGCTACACCTTC. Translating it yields CASSIARDRGGKYGYTF.

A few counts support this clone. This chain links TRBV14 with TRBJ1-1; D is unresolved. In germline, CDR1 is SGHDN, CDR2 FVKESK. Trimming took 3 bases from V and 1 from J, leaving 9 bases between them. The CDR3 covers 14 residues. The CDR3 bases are TGTGCCAGCAGCCAGAATTACAGGAACACTGAAGCTTTCTTT. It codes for CASSQNYRNTEAFF. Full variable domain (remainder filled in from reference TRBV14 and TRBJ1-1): EAGVTQFPSHSVIEKGQTVTLRCDPISGHDNLYWYRRVMGKEIKFLLHFVKESKQDESGMPNNRFLAERTGGTYSTLKVQPAELEDSGVYFCASSQNYRNTEAFFGQGTRLTVV.

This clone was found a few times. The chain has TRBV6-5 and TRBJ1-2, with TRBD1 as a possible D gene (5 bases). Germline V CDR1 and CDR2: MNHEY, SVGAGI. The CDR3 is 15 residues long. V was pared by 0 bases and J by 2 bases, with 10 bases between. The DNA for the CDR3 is TGTGCCAGCAGTTACTCCCGGCGGGGGAACTATGGCTACACCTTC. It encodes CASSYSRRGNYGYTF.

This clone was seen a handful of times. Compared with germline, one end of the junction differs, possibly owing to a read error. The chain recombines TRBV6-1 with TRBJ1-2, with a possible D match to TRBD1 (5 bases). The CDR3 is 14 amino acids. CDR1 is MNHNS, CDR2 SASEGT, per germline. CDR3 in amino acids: CASSVQGPDYGYTF. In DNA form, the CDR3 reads TGTGCCAGCAGTGTTCAGGGCCCTGACTACGGCTACACCTTC.

The CDR3 sequence: CASISGESTGNGYTF. CDR3 sequence (DNA): TGTGCCAGTATTTCCGGCGAGTCGACGGGGAATGGCTACACCTTC. The chain has TRBV19 and TRBJ1-2, with D unresolved. The germline V gene encodes CDR1 LNHDA and CDR2 SQIVND (reference sequence). The CDR3 consists of 15 residues. V shed 7 bases and J shed 6 bases, with 21 bases lying between them. Looking up the rest from reference TRBV19 and TRBJ1-2 gives the full variable domain: DGGITQSPKYLFRKEGQNVTLSCEQNLNHDAMYWYRQDPGQGLRLIYYSQIVNDFQKGDIAEGYSVSREKKESFPLTVTSAQKNPTAFYLCASISGESTGNGYTFGSGTRLTVV.

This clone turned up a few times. DNA for the CDR3: TGTGCCAGCAGCCGGACCGATGGGGGTCAAGAGACCCAGTACTTC. It is translated as CASSRTDGGQETQYF. V and J are TRBV5-4 and TRBJ2-5; D might be TRBD1 or TRBD2, each matching 5 bases. V was cut by 4 bases and J by 2 bases, with 15 bases left in between. The germline V gene has CDR1 SGHNT and CDR2 YYREEE (reference sequence). The CDR3 totals 15 residues.

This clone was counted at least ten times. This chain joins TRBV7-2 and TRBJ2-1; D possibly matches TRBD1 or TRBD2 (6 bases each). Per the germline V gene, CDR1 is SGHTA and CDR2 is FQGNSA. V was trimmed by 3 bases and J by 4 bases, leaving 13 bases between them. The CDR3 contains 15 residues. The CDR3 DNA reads TGTGCCAGCAGCTTGACACCGGGGGCATACAATGAGCAGTTCTTC. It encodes CASSLTPGAYNEQFF. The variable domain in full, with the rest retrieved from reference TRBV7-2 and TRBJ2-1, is GAGVSQSPSNKVTEKGKDVELRCDPISGHTALYWYRQSLGQGLEFLIYFQGNSAPDKSGLPSDRFSAERTGGSVSTLTIQRTQQEDSAVYLCASSLTPGAYNEQFFGPGTRLTVL.

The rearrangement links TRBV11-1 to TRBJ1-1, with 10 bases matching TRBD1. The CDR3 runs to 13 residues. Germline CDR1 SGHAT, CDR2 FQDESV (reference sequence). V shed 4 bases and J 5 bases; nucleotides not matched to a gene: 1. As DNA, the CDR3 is TGTGCCAGCAGCTCGGGACAGGGGACTGAAGCTTTCTTT. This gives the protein CASSSGQGTEAFF.

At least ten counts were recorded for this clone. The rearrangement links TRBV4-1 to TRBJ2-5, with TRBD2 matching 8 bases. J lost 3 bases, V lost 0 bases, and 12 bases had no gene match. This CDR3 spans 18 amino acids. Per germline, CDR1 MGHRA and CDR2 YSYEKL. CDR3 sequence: CASSQDPGSAGAKETQYF. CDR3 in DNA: TGCGCCAGCAGCCAAGATCCGGGGTCAGCGGGAGCCAAAGAGACCCAGTACTTC.

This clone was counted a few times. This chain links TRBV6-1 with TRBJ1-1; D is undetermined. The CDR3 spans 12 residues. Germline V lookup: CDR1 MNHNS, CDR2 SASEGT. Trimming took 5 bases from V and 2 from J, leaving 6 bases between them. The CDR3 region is CASSSQNTEAFF. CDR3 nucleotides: TGTGCCAGCAGTAGCCAAAACACTGAAGCTTTCTTT.

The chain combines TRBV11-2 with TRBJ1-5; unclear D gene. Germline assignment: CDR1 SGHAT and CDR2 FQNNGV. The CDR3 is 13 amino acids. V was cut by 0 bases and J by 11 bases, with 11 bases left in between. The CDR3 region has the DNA TGTGCCAGCAGCTTAGACCGCGGGGTGACCCAGCATTTT. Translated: CASSLDRGVTQHF.

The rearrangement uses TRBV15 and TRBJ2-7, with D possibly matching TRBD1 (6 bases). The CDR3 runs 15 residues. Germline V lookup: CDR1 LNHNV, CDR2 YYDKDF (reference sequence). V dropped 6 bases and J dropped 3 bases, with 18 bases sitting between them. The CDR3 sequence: CATSTQQGPFYEQYF. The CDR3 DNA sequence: TGTGCCACCAGTACCCAACAGGGCCCGTTCTACGAGCAGTACTTC. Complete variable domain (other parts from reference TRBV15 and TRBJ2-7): DAMVIQNPRYQVTQFGKPVTLSCSQTLNHNVMYWYQQKSSQAPKLLFHYYDKDFNNEADTPDNFQSRRPNTSFCFLDIRSPGLGDTAMYLCATSTQQGPFYEQYFGPGTRLTVT.

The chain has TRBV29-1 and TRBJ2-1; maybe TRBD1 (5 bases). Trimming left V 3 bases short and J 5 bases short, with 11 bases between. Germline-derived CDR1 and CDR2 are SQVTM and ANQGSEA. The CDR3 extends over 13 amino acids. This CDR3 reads CSVDTQGHNEQFF. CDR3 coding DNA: TGCAGCGTTGACACTCAGGGCCACAATGAGCAGTTCTTC.

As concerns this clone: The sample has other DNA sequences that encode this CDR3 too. This CDR3 is CASSPDSMNTEAFF. The CDR3 region has the DNA TGCGCCAGCAGCCCCGACAGCATGAACACTGAAGCTTTCTTT. The chain links TRBV5-1 to TRBJ1-1, with D possibly matching TRBD1 (5 bases). The CDR3 totals 14 residues. V was trimmed by 4 bases and J by 0 bases, leaving 10 bases between them. Germline CDR1 is SGHRS and CDR2 is YFSETQ.

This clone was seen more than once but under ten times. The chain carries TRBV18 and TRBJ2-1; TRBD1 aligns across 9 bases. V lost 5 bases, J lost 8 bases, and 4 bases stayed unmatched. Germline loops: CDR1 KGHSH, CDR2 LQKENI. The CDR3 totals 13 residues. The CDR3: CASSSGQGYEQFF. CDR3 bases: TGTGCCAGCTCATCGGGACAGGGCTATGAGCAGTTCTTC.

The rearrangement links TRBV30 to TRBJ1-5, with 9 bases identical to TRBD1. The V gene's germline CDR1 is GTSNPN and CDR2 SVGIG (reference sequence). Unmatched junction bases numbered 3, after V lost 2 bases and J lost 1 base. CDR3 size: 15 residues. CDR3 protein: CAWSWTGVSNQPQHF. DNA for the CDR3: TGTGCCTGGAGTTGGACAGGGGTGAGCAATCAGCCCCAGCATTTT.

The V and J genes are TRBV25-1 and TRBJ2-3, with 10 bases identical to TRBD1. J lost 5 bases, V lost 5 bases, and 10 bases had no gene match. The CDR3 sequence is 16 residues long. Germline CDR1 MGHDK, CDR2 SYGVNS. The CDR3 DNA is TGTGCCAGCAGTCCCCACCGACAGGGGGCAAAAGATACGCAGTATTTT. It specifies CASSPHRQGAKDTQYF.

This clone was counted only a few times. CDR3 loop: CASTPFPAFF. The CDR3 DNA sequence: TGTGCCAGCACCCCCTTCCCAGCTTTCTTT. V and J are TRBV11-2 and TRBJ1-1; no clear D. The CDR3 contains 10 residues. Germline V lookup: CDR1 SGHAT, CDR2 FQNNGV. The germline V and J ends were trimmed by 7 bases and 10 bases, with 10 bases remaining between them.